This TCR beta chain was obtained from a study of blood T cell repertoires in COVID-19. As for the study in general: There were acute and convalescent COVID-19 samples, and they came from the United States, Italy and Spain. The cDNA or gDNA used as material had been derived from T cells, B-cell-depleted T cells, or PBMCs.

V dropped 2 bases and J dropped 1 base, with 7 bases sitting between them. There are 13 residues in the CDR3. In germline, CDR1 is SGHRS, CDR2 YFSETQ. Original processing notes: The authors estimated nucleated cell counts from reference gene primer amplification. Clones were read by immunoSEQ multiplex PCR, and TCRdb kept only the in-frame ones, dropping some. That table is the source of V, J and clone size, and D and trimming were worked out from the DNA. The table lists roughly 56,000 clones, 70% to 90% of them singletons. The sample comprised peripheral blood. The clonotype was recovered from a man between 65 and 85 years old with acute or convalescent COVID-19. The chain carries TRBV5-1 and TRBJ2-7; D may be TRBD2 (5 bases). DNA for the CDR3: TGCGCCAGCAGCTTAGAGGGATCCTACGAGCAGTACTTC. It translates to CASSLEGSYEQYF.